The clone carrying this T cell receptor beta chain was counted many times. The data were obtained in a study of blood T cell repertoires in COVID-19. Study context: COVID-19 samples from acute and convalescent phases originated in the United States, Italy and Spain. The cDNA or gDNA used as material had been derived from T cells, B-cell-depleted T cells, or PBMCs.

The age range of participants was 18 to 89 years, with residence in more than 20 US areas. V lost 2 bases, J lost 4 bases, and 11 bases lay in between. Germline assignment: CDR1 MNHEY and CDR2 SMNVEV (reference sequence). CDR3 length: 14 residues. Some clones are missing from TCRdb's copy, which holds only in-frame ones; the method was immunoSEQ multiplex PCR. Of some 150,000 clones listed, around 78% are singletons. The V call is TRBV27, the J call TRBJ1-1; D may be TRBD1 (5 bases). Sample: PBMCs or T cells enriched from blood (not recorded which). The sequence was collected from a woman in her 50s who had recovered from COVID-19. The CDR3: CASSLKGYGTEAFF. CDR3 DNA: TGTGCCAGCAGTTTAAAGGGGTACGGCACTGAAGCTTTCTTT.